This T cell receptor beta chain was sequenced during a study of T cells in Graves' hyperthyroidism and ophthalmopathy. Germline CDR1 reads MNHEY; CDR2 reads SVGEGT. The CDR3 is 13 amino acids. V dropped 6 bases and J dropped 1 base, with 9 bases sitting between them. TCR beta CDR3 region amplification was performed from RNA transcripts. The HTBI primer set was used in a first-round RT-PCR of the TCR CDR3. TCRdb recomputed calls from the multiplex PCR reads with MiXCR, one row per CDR3 protein. The repertoire holds roughly 700,000 distinct CDR3 sequences, with roughly a third as singletons. At least ten counts were recorded for this clonotype.

Material: blood. This receptor was taken from a woman aged 40-49 years with Graves' hyperthyroidism. The chain uses TRBV6-2 or TRBV6-3 and TRBJ1-1; D is undetermined. The CDR3 spells CASRRDRNTEAFF. CDR3 bases: TGTGCCAGCAGAAGGGATCGGAACACTGAAGCTTTCTTT.